The entry that follows covers one TCR beta chain sequence. Some clones are missing from TCRdb's copy, which holds only in-frame ones; the method was immunoSEQ multiplex PCR. Of 150,000 to 200,000 clones in the sample, 90% are singletons; the top ten hold 1.3% to 1.5%. The sample originates from a study of control samples from healthy donors and cancer patients. Germline V gives CDR1 SGHDT, CDR2 YYEEEE. This CDR3 contains 15 residues. Trimming pared 1 base from V and 4 bases from J, leaving 13 bases between. This sequence was found in a woman aged 45-59 years in good health. This chain links TRBV5-6 with TRBJ2-3, with D uncertain. The sequenced sample consisted of blood. The CDR3 nucleotides read TGTGCCAGCAGCTTGATCGGTGGGAACGCAGATACGCAGTATTTT. It encodes CASSLIGGNADTQYF.